The text below deals with one TCR beta chain. The data stem from a study of blood T cell repertoires in COVID-19. Only in-frame clones appear in the TCRdb table, and some are missing; sequencing was by immunoSEQ multiplex PCR. The sample records 150,000 to 200,000 clones, 88% being singletons. The sequenced sample consisted of peripheral blood. This clonotype originated in a human donor in a cohort sampled during active COVID-19.

CDR3 amino acids: CATSGVIVSYEQYF. Here the CDR3 DNA reads TGCGCCACCTCAGGGGTAATTGTGTCCTACGAGCAGTACTTC. The chain uses TRBV5-1 and TRBJ2-7; D possibly corresponds to TRBD1 (6 bases). The germline V and J ends were trimmed by 9 bases and 1 base, with 17 bases remaining between them. The V gene's germline CDR1 is SGHRS and CDR2 YFSETQ. The length of the CDR3 is 14 residues.